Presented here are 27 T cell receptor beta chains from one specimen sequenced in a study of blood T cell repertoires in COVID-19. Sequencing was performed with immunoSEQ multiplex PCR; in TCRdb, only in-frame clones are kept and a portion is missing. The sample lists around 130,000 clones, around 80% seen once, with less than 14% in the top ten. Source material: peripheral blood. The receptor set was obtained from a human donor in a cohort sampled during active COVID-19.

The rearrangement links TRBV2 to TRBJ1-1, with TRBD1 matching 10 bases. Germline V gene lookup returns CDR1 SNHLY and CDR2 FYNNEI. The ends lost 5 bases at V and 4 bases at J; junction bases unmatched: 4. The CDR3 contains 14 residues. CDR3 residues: CASSNGQGGTEAFF. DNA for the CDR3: TGTGCCAGCAGTAATGGACAGGGGGGCACTGAAGCTTTCTTT.

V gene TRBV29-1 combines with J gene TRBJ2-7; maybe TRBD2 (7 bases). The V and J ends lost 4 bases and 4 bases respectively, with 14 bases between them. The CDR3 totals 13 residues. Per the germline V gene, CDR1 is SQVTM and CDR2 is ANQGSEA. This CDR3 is CSVVGGREYEQYF. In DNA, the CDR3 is TGCAGCGTTGTGGGGGGGCGTGAGTACGAGCAGTACTTC.

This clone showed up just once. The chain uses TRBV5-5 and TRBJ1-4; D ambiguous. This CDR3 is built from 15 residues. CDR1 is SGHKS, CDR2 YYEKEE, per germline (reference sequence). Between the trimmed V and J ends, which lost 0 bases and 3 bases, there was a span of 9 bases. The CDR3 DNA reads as TGTGCCAGCAGCTTGGGGGGAGGCTCTAATGAAAAACTGTTTTTT. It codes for CASSLGGGSNEKLFF.

CDR3 residues: CASSPNTGQQTQYF. DNA of the CDR3: TGTGCCAGCTCACCTAATACAGGTCAACAGACCCAGTACTTC. The V gene is TRBV18, the J gene TRBJ2-5; possibly TRBD1 for D (5 bases). This CDR3 has 14 amino acids. V was trimmed by 3 bases and J by 6 bases, leaving 14 bases between them. CDR1 is KGHSH, CDR2 LQKENI, per germline. The variable domain in full, completed from reference TRBV18 and TRBJ2-5, reads NAGVMQNPRHLVRRRGQEARLRCSPMKGHSHVYWYRQLPEEGLKFMVYLQKENIIDESGMPKERFSAEFPKEGPSILRIQQVVRGDSAAYFCASSPNTGQQTQYFGPGTRLLVL.

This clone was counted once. In nucleotides, the CDR3 is TGTGCCAGCAGCCTGCTAGCGGGGTTGGAGACCCAGTACTTC. Protein sequence: CASSLLAGLETQYF. The chain carries TRBV2 and TRBJ2-5; 9 nucleotides align to TRBD2. Per germline, CDR1 SNHLY and CDR2 FYNNEI. Losses at the gene ends were 6 bases for V and 5 bases for J; bases not matched to a gene: 7. The CDR3 has 14 amino acids.

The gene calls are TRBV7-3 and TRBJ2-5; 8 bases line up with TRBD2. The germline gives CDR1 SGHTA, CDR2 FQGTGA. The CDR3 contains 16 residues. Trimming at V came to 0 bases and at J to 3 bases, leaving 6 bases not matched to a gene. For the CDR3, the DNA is TGTGCCAGCAGCTTAACGCTTAGCGGGGAAAAAGAGACCCAGTACTTC. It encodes CASSLTLSGEKETQYF.

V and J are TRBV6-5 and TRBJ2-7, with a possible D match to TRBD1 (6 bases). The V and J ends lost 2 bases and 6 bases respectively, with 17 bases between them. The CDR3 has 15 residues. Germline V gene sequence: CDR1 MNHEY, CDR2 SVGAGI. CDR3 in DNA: TGTGCCAGCAGTTACATCGCCGACAGGACGGGCGAGCAGTACTTC. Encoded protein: CASSYIADRTGEQYF.

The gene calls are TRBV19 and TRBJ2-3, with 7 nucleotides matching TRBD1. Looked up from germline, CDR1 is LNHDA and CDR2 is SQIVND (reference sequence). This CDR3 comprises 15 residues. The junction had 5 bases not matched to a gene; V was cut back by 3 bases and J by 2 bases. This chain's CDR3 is CASSISDRSTDTQYF. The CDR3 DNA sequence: TGTGCCAGTAGTATCTCGGACAGGTCCACAGATACGCAGTATTTT.

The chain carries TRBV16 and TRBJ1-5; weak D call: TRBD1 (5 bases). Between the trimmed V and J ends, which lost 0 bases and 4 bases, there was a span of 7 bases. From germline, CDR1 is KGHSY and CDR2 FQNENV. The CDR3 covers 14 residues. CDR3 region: CASSQSGGNQPQHF. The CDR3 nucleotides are TGTGCCAGCAGCCAATCCGGGGGGAATCAGCCCCAGCATTTT.

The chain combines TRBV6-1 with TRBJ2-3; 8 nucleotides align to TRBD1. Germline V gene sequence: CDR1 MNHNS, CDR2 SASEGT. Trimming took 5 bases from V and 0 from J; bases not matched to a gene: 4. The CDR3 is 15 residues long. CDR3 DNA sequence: TGTGCCAGCAGTTCCTGGGACAGGAGCACAGATACGCAGTATTTT. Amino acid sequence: CASSSWDRSTDTQYF.

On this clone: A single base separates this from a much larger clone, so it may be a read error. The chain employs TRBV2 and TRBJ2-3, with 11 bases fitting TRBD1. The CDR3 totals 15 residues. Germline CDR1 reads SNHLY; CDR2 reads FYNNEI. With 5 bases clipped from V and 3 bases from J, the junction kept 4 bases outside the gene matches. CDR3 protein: CASSTDRGLTDTQYF. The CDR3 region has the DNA TGTGCCAGCAGTACGGACAGGGGGCTGACAGATACGCAGTATTTT.

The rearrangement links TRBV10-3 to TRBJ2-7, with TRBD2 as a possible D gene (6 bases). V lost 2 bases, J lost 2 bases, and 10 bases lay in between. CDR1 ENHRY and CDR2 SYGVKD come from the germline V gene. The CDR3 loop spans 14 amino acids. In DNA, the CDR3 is TGTGCCATCAGTGAGGACGGGAGAGCCTACGAGCAGTACTTC. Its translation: CAISEDGRAYEQYF.

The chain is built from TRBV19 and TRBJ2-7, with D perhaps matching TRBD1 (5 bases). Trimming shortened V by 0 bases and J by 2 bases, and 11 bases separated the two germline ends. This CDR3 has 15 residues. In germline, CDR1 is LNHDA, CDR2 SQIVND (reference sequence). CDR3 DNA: TGTGCCAGTAGTATAGATCCAGGACATACCTACGAGCAGTACTTC. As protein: CASSIDPGHTYEQYF.

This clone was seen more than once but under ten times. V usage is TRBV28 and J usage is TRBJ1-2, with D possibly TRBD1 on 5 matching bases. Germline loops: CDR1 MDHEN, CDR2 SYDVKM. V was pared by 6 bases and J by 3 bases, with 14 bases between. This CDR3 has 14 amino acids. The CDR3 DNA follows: TGTGCCAGCAGGTTTACGACAGAAGACTATGGCTACACCTTC. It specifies CASRFTTEDYGYTF.

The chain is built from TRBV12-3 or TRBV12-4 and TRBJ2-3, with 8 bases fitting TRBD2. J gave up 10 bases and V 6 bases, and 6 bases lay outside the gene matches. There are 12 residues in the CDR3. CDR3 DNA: TGTGCCAGCAGCCCGGGGGGGGCCGCGCAGTATTTT. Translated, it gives CASSPGGAAQYF.

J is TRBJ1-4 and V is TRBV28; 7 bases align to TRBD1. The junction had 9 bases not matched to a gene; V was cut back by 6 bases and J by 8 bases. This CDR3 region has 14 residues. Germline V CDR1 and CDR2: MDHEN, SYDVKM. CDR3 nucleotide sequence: TGTGCCAGCAGCTACAGGGGTTCCAACGAAAAACTGTTTTTT. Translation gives CASSYRGSNEKLFF. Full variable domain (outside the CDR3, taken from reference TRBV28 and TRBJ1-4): DVKVTQSSRYLVKRTGEKVFLECVQDMDHENMFWYRQDPGLGLRLIYFSYDVKMKEKGDIPEGYSVSREKKERFSLILESASTNQTSMYLCASSYRGSNEKLFFGSGTQLSVL.

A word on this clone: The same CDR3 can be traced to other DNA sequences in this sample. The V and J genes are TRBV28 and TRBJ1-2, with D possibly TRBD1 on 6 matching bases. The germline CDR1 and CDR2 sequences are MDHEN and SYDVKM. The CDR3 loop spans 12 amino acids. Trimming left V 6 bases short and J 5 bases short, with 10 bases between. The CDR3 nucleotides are TGTGCCAGCAGCCTCACAGGGTATGGCTACACCTTC. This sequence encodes CASSLTGYGYTF.

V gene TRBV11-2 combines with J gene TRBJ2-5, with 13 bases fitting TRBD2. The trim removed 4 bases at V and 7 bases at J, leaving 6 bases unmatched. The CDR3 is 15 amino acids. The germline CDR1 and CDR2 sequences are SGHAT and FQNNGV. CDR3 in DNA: TGTGCCAGCAGCTCCGGACTAGCGGGGGCTGGGACCCAGTACTTC. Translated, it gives CASSSGLAGAGTQYF.

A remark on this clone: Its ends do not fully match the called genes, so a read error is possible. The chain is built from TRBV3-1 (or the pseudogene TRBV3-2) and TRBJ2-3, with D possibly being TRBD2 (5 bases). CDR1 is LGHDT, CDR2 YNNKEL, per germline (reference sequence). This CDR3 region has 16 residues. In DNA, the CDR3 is TGTGCCAGCAGACAAGCGGACTTAGCTAGCACAGATACGCAGTATTTT. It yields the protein CASRQADLASTDTQYF.

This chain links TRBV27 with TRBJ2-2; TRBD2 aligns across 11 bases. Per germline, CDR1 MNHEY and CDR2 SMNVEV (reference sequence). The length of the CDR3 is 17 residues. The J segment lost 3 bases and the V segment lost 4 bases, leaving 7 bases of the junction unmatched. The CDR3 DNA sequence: TGTGCCAGCAGTTGGGGTAGCGGGGGGGCCGACACCGGGGAGCTGTTTTTT. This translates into CASSWGSGGADTGELFF.

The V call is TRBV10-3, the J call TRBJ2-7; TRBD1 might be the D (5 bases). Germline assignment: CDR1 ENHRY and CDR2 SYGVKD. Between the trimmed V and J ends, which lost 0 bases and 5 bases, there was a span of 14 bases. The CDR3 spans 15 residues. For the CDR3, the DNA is TGTGCCATCAGTGAGTCCTTCCCAGGGTCCCACGAGCAGTACTTC. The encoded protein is CAISESFPGSHEQYF.

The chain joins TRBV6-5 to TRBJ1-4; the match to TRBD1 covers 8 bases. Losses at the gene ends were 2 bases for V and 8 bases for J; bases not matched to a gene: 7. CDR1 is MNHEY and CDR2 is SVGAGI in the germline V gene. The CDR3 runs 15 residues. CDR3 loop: CASSYGGQGKEKLFF. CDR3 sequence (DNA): TGTGCCAGCAGTTACGGAGGACAGGGAAAAGAAAAACTGTTTTTT.

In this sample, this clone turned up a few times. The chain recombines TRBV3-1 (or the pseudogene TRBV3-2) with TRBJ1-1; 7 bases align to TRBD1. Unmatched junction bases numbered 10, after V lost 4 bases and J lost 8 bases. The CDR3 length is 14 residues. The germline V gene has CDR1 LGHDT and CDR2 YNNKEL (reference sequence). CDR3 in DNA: TGTGCCAGCAGCCCGCAAGGGGGGACAGCAGAAGCTTTCTTT. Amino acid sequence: CASSPQGGTAEAFF.

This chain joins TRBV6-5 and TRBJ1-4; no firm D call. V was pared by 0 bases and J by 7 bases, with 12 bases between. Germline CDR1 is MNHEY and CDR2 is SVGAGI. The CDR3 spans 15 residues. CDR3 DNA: TGTGCCAGCAGTTACTCTCGGAGGTTTGGTGAAAAACTGTTTTTT. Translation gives CASSYSRRFGEKLFF.

The CDR3 region has the DNA TGTGCCAGCAGTGCCCCCGGTGCTAGATCAGAGACCCAGTACTTC. Protein: CASSAPGARSETQYF. The rearrangement uses TRBV28 and TRBJ2-5; D uncertain. Germline loops: CDR1 MDHEN, CDR2 SYDVKM. Between the trimmed V and J ends, which lost 5 bases and 4 bases, there was a span of 17 bases. This CDR3 has 15 residues.

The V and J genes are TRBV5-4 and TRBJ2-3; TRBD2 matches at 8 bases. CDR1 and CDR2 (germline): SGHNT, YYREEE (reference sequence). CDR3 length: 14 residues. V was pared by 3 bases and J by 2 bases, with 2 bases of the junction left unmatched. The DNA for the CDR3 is TGTGCCAGCAGCTATAGCGGGACCACAGATACGCAGTATTTT. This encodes CASSYSGTTDTQYF.

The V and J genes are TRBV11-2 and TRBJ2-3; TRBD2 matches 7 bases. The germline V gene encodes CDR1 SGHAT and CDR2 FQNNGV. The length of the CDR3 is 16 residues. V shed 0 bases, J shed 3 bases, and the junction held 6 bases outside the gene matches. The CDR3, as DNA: TGTGCCAGCAGCTTAGACGGGGGGAGTTGGACAGATACGCAGTATTTT. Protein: CASSLDGGSWTDTQYF.